The next 31 T cell receptor beta chains were all read from a single sample in a study of T-cell memory formation after mild COVID-19. TCRdb analysed the 5' RACE reads with MiXCR anew, one entry per CDR3 protein. The sample includes around 150,000 distinct CDR3 sequences, 31% of them seen just once. The sequenced sample was PBMCs or a T cell subset sorted from them (not recorded which). Receptor source: an adult woman who had mild COVID-19 (a few samples of this study predate the infection). Cell type and time point are not known.

This chain uses TRBV7-9 with TRBJ2-5; 7 nucleotides align to TRBD2. The CDR3 loop spans 17 amino acids. V trimming: 2 bases; J trimming: 0 bases; junction bases outside the gene matches: 9. Germline V CDR1 and CDR2: SEHNR, FQNEAQ (reference sequence). DNA for the CDR3: TGTGCCAGCAGCTTAAGGAAAGCGGGATCGTACCAAGAGACCCAGTACTTC. Protein: CASSLRKAGSYQETQYF.

This clonotype was found a few times. The chain is built from TRBV27 and TRBJ1-5, with D possibly matching TRBD1 (5 bases). V gave up 1 base and J gave up 4 bases, with 11 bases separating them. The length of the CDR3 is 15 residues. Looked up from germline, CDR1 is MNHEY and CDR2 is SMNVEV (reference sequence). The CDR3 is CASSLWGGGNQPQHF. CDR3 DNA sequence: TGTGCCAGCAGTTTATGGGGTGGGGGAAATCAGCCCCAGCATTTT.

This clonotype was counted between two and nine times. The J gene is TRBJ2-7, the V gene TRBV9; TRBD2 is a possible D gene (7 bases). V lost 0 bases and J 6 bases, leaving 13 bases between the germline ends. The germline CDR1 and CDR2 sequences are SGDLS and YYNGEE. This CDR3 spans 14 amino acids. The CDR3 here is CASSVAGGPFEQYF. The CDR3, as DNA: TGTGCCAGCAGCGTAGCGGGGGGCCCGTTCGAGCAGTACTTC.

This clonotype was observed many times. V gene TRBV7-9 combines with J gene TRBJ1-1; the match to TRBD1 covers 8 bases. The CDR3 totals 14 residues. V trimming: 5 bases; J trimming: 5 bases; junction bases outside the gene matches: 7. Germline CDR1 is SEHNR and CDR2 is FQNEAQ (reference sequence). As DNA, the CDR3 is TGTGCCAGCAGCATTACAGGGGGATGGACTGAAGCTTTCTTT. Translating it yields CASSITGGWTEAFF.

The chain carries TRBV12-3 or TRBV12-4 and TRBJ1-1, with D maybe TRBD1 (6 bases). V dropped 6 bases and J dropped 8 bases, with 13 bases sitting between them. The CDR3 sequence is 12 residues long. DNA for the CDR3: TGTGCCAGCAGCGCCGGACAGTTGGAAGCTTTCTTT. Translated, it gives CASSAGQLEAFF.

The V call is TRBV16, the J call TRBJ2-1; unclear D gene. The CDR3 sequence is 15 residues long. Trimming shortened V by 6 bases and J by 4 bases, and 16 bases separated the two germline ends. The germline CDR1 and CDR2 sequences are KGHSY and FQNENV. The CDR3 DNA reads as TGTGCCAGCAGTCCCACAATTCTGGTTTACAATGAGCAGTTCTTC. As protein: CASSPTILVYNEQFF. Supplemented by reference TRBV16 and TRBJ2-1, the full variable domain reads GEEVAQTPKHLVRGEGQKAKLYCAPIKGHSYVFWYQQVLKNEFKFLISFQNENVFDETGMPKERFSAKCLPNSPCSLEIQATKLEDSAVYFCASSPTILVYNEQFFGPGTRLTVL.

The chain combines TRBV5-1 with TRBJ1-2; 7 nucleotides agree with TRBD1. Germline CDR1 reads SGHRS; CDR2 reads YFSETQ. This CDR3 spans 15 amino acids. With V trimmed by 4 bases and J by 8 bases, 14 bases remained unmatched. The CDR3 loop reads CASSPTGTEGGGYTF. In nucleotides, the CDR3 is TGCGCCAGCAGCCCCACCGGGACAGAGGGCGGAGGCTACACCTTC.

The chain uses TRBV4-1 and TRBJ1-6; D remains ambiguous. The germline gives CDR1 MGHRA, CDR2 YSYEKL. The CDR3 runs 16 residues. Trimming took off 1 base at V and 4 bases at J, with 11 bases between the two ends. CDR3 residues: CASSQGSNEYNSPLHF. CDR3 DNA: TGCGCCAGCAGCCAAGGTAGTAACGAATATAATTCACCCCTCCACTTT.

V usage is TRBV29-1 and J usage is TRBJ1-2; maybe TRBD1 (5 bases). Deletions cut 4 bases from V and 2 bases from J, with 14 bases between. The length of the CDR3 is 14 residues. Germline CDR1 is SQVTM and CDR2 is ANQGSEA. The CDR3 bases are TGCAGCGTTGGGGGGTCTTCCCGAAACTATGGCTACACCTTC. Translation: CSVGGSSRNYGYTF.

This clonotype was counted only a few times. The chain has TRBV2 and TRBJ1-4; possible D gene TRBD1, 5 bases. CDR3 length: 15 residues. Germline-derived CDR1 and CDR2 are SNHLY and FYNNEI. V was cut by 1 base and J by 8 bases, with 14 bases left in between. The CDR3 sequence is CASSEEAGLREKLFF. The DNA of the CDR3 is TGTGCCAGCAGTGAAGAGGCAGGGTTACGGGAAAAACTGTTTTTT.

This clonotype has a handful of counts. The V and J genes are TRBV27 and TRBJ2-7; D is uncertain. This CDR3 comprises 13 residues. Germline V gene sequence: CDR1 MNHEY, CDR2 SMNVEV (reference sequence). V gave up 7 bases and J gave up 5 bases, with 15 bases separating them. The CDR3 protein is CASTENPGNEQYF. CDR3 DNA sequence: TGTGCCAGCACTGAGAATCCCGGCAACGAGCAGTACTTC.

This clonotype was counted a few times. The chain carries TRBV4-2 and TRBJ2-3; the match to TRBD2 covers 8 bases. The CDR3 length is 14 residues. The germline gives CDR1 LGHNA, CDR2 YNFKEQ. V shed 4 bases, J shed 6 bases, and the junction held 6 bases outside the gene matches. The CDR3 nucleotides read TGTGCCAGCAGCCGCGGACTAGCATCGGATACGCAGTATTTT. As protein: CASSRGLASDTQYF.

The rearrangement links TRBV4-1 to TRBJ2-3; 8 bases agree with TRBD2. J was trimmed by 2 bases and V by 1 base; bases with no gene match: 5. The CDR3 loop spans 16 amino acids. Germline V CDR1 and CDR2: MGHRA, YSYEKL. Written as DNA, the CDR3 is TGCGCCAGCAGCCAAGTTAGCGGGGCTTCCACAGATACGCAGTATTTT. Translating it yields CASSQVSGASTDTQYF.

This clonotype turned up a few times. The chain recombines TRBV15 with TRBJ2-5; TRBD1 might be the D (5 bases). V lost 4 bases and J 5 bases, leaving 26 bases between the germline ends. Germline V CDR1 and CDR2: LNHNV, YYDKDF (reference sequence). CDR3 length equals 18 residues. The DNA for the CDR3 is TGTGCCACCAGCACCCAGGGCGATGGCCTAGACCTCCGGGAGACCCAGTACTTC. Amino acids: CATSTQGDGLDLRETQYF.

V is TRBV18 and J is TRBJ1-1, with 7 nucleotides matching TRBD1. The CDR3 contains 13 residues. Trimming removed 1 base from V and 10 bases from J; junction bases left unmatched: 6. CDR1 and CDR2 from the germline V gene are KGHSH and LQKENI. DNA of the CDR3: TGTGCCAGCTCACCACAGGGGGCCGGAGTAGCTTTCTTT. It encodes CASSPQGAGVAFF.

The chain recombines TRBV6-5 with TRBJ1-1; no firm D call. The CDR3 is made up of 13 amino acids. The germline V gene encodes CDR1 MNHEY and CDR2 SVGAGI. Trimming took off 8 bases at V and 4 bases at J, with 14 bases between the two ends. The CDR3 reads CASQVTRGTEAFF. The CDR3 region has the DNA TGTGCCAGCCAGGTTACCCGAGGCACTGAAGCTTTCTTT.

The chain is built from TRBV4-2 and TRBJ2-6; TRBD2 agrees at 9 bases. Germline V gene sequence: CDR1 LGHNA, CDR2 YNFKEQ. With 0 bases clipped from V and 0 bases from J, the junction kept 6 bases outside the gene matches. The CDR3 length is 19 residues. The CDR3 DNA is TGTGCCAGCAGCCAAGATAGCGGGACTAGCATCTCTGGGGCCAACGTCCTGACTTTC. Translated: CASSQDSGTSISGANVLTF.

Only a few counts were recorded for this clonotype. This sequence joins TRBV15 and TRBJ2-1; TRBD1 matches at 8 bases. This CDR3 has 15 residues. V was clipped by 7 bases and J by 4 bases; unmatched bases: 9. Germline V CDR1 and CDR2: LNHNV, YYDKDF (reference sequence). The CDR3 DNA sequence: TGTGCCACCAAATTTCCGGGACAGGTTTACAATGAGCAGTTCTTC. Protein: CATKFPGQVYNEQFF.

The rearrangement links TRBV30 to TRBJ1-6; D is uncertain. The V end was cut by 2 bases, the J end by 4 bases, with 9 bases between. The length of the CDR3 is 14 residues. Germline CDR1 and CDR2: GTSNPN and SVGIG (reference sequence). The CDR3: CAWSPVFYNSPLHF. CDR3 DNA sequence: TGTGCCTGGAGTCCGGTCTTTTATAATTCACCCCTCCACTTT. The variable domain in full, completed from reference TRBV30 and TRBJ1-6, reads SQTIHQWPATLVQPVGSPLSLECTVEGTSNPNLYWYRQAAGRGLQLLFYSVGIGQISSEVPQNLSASRPQDRQFILSSKKLLLSDSGFYLCAWSPVFYNSPLHFGNGTRLTVT.

This clonotype was seen only a few times. V gene TRBV5-1 combines with J gene TRBJ2-7; 8 nucleotides align to TRBD1. Trimming removed 4 bases from V and 2 bases from J; junction bases left unmatched: 8. Germline CDR1 and CDR2: SGHRS and YFSETQ. CDR3 length equals 15 residues. The CDR3 is CASSKGTGGPYEQYF. For the CDR3, the DNA is TGCGCCAGCAGCAAGGGGACAGGCGGACCCTACGAGCAGTACTTC.

The chain employs TRBV5-5 and TRBJ2-1; D not resolved. The CDR3 totals 15 residues. Trimming removed 0 bases from V and 2 bases from J, with 9 bases in between. Germline V lookup: CDR1 SGHKS, CDR2 YYEKEE (reference sequence). The CDR3 bases are TGTGCCAGCAGCTTGGGGGCAGGCGCCTACAATGAGCAGTTCTTC. Its translation: CASSLGAGAYNEQFF.

The J gene is TRBJ2-2, the V gene TRBV6-2 or TRBV6-3; 7 nucleotides match TRBD1. The length of the CDR3 is 15 residues. Germline CDR1 MNHEY, CDR2 SVGEGT. Trimming removed 2 bases from V and 6 bases from J; junction bases left unmatched: 6. Here the CDR3 reads CASSYETGTPGELFF. As DNA, the CDR3 is TGTGCCAGCAGTTACGAGACAGGGACCCCCGGGGAGCTGTTTTTT.

This clonotype has only a few counts. J is TRBJ2-3 and V is TRBV14; D possibly matches TRBD1 or TRBD2 (5 bases each). The V and J ends lost 1 base and 2 bases respectively, with 13 bases between them. This CDR3 contains 16 residues. The V gene's germline CDR1 is SGHDN and CDR2 FVKESK. CDR3 nucleotide sequence: TGTGCCAGCAGCCAAGGCCCCGGGGCTCCCACAGATACGCAGTATTTT. The encoded protein is CASSQGPGAPTDTQYF. The full variable domain, completed using reference TRBV14 and TRBJ2-3, is EAGVTQFPSHSVIEKGQTVTLRCDPISGHDNLYWYRRVMGKEIKFLLHFVKESKQDESGMPNNRFLAERTGGTYSTLKVQPAELEDSGVYFCASSQGPGAPTDTQYFGPGTRLTVL.

V is TRBV29-1 and J is TRBJ2-3, with D uncertain. The CDR3 contains 13 residues. Germline CDR1 and CDR2: SQVTM and ANQGSEA. V lost 7 bases, J lost 3 bases, and 14 bases lay in between. The CDR3 DNA reads TGCAGCGCCGAAGGTGGGTCGACAGATACGCAGTATTTT. Translated: CSAEGGSTDTQYF.

V usage is TRBV6-2 or TRBV6-3 and J usage is TRBJ1-5, with 9 bases identical to TRBD1. J lost 6 bases, V lost 4 bases, and 4 bases had no gene match. Germline assignment: CDR1 MNHEY and CDR2 SVGEGT. This CDR3 is 14 amino acids long. Here the CDR3 DNA reads TGTGCCAGCAGTTGGGGACAGGGAATTCAGCCCCAGCATTTT. Its protein product is CASSWGQGIQPQHF.

V and J are TRBV12-3 or TRBV12-4 and TRBJ1-2; D not certain. Trimming pared 6 bases from V and 1 base from J, leaving 12 bases between. The length of the CDR3 is 14 residues. The CDR3 DNA sequence: TGTGCCAGCAGCCTAAACACCTTTAACTATGGCTACACCTTC. Amino acid sequence: CASSLNTFNYGYTF.

The gene calls are TRBV5-1 and TRBJ2-3; 8 positions agree with TRBD2. The CDR3 has 15 residues. V shed 6 bases, J shed 2 bases, and the junction held 8 bases outside the gene matches. CDR1 SGHRS and CDR2 YFSETQ come from the germline V gene. The CDR3 nucleotides are TGCGCCAGCACGTTAGCGGGGCTAGACACAGATACGCAGTATTTT. It codes for CASTLAGLDTDTQYF.

The V gene is TRBV30, the J gene TRBJ2-2, with 7 bases matching TRBD1. Germline V gene sequence: CDR1 GTSNPN, CDR2 SVGIG (reference sequence). V shed 4 bases, J shed 2 bases, and the junction held 4 bases outside the gene matches. The length of the CDR3 is 14 residues. This chain's CDR3 is CAWIRDRNTGELFF. CDR3 sequence (DNA): TGTGCCTGGATCCGGGACAGAAACACCGGGGAGCTGTTTTTT.

This clonotype turned up a few times. V usage is TRBV18 and J usage is TRBJ2-5; no clear D gene. Trimming shortened V by 2 bases and J by 5 bases, and 6 bases separated the two germline ends. Per the germline V gene, CDR1 is KGHSH and CDR2 is LQKENI. There are 12 residues in the CDR3. The CDR3 DNA sequence: TGTGCCAGCTCACCAGGCCGGGAGACCCAGTACTTC. Amino acids: CASSPGRETQYF.

The chain couples TRBV4-3 to TRBJ2-2; TRBD2 agrees at 7 bases. This CDR3 is 17 amino acids long. Germline assignment: CDR1 LGHNA and CDR2 YSLEER. The V and J ends lost 2 bases and 4 bases, in that order; junction bases with no gene match: 10. In DNA, the CDR3 is TGCGCCAGCAGCCAATCACTGACCGGGAGGATCACCGGGGAGCTGTTTTTT. The encoded protein is CASSQSLTGRITGELFF.

The chain joins TRBV5-1 to TRBJ1-2, with 9 bases fitting TRBD1. J was trimmed by 8 bases and V by 0 bases; bases with no gene match: 5. CDR1 is SGHRS, CDR2 YFSETQ, per germline. The CDR3 length is 14 residues. The CDR3 here is CASSLAGDRVGYTF. The CDR3, as DNA: TGCGCCAGCAGCTTGGCCGGGGACAGGGTCGGCTACACCTTC.